This TCR beta chain was profiled in a study of T cell repertoires in cytomegalovirus infection. Study background: Carrying CMV and the relevant HLA type showed in public TCR beta signatures. Study results and limitations: Within the response measured ex vivo, HLA-C-restricted CMV-specific TCR beta clonotypes were dominant. The cumulative frequency of public TCR beta families distinguished individuals who carried CMV together with the relevant HLA.

TCRdb redid the calling of the reads with MiXCR, one entry per CDR3 protein. The sample has about 37,000 distinct CDR3 sequences; approximately 52% are singletons. This clonotype was seen only a few times. The antigen is undetermined. Germline CDR1 and CDR2: SGHVS and FNYEAQ. This CDR3 region has 15 residues. V was pared by 5 bases and J by 0 bases, with 13 bases between. This sequence joins TRBV7-6 and TRBJ1-1; a possible D gene is TRBD1 (6 bases). This receptor was taken from a human donor in good health (CMV status not recorded). Some clones in this sample may be carry-over from other donors' samples. The starting material was CD8+ T cells from cultured PBMCs, obtained from culture after CMV antigen stimulation. CDR3 nucleotides: TGTGCCAGCAGCATAACTCAGGGGATGAACACTGAAGCTTTCTTT. Its translation is CASSITQGMNTEAFF. Drawing the rest from reference TRBV7-6 and TRBJ1-1, the complete variable domain is GAGVSQSPRYKVTKRGQDVALRCDPISGHVSLYWYRQALGQGPEFLTYFNYEAQQDKSGLPNDRFSAERPEGSISTLTIQRTEQRDSAMYRCASSITQGMNTEAFFGQGTRLTVV.